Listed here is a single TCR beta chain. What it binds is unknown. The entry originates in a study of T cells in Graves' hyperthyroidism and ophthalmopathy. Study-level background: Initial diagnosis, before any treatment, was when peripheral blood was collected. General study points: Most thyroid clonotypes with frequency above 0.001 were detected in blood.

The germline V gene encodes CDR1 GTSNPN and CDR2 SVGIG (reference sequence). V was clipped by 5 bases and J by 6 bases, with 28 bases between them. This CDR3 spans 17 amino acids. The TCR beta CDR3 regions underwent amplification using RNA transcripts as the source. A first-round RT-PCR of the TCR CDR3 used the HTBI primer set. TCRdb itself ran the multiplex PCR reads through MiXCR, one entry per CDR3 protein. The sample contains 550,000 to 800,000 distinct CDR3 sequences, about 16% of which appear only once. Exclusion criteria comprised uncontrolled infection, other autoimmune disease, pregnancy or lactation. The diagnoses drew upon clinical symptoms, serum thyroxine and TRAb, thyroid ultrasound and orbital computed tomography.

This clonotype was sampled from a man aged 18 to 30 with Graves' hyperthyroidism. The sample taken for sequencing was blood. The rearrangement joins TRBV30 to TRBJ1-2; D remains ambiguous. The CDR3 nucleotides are TGTGCCTGGGGCGTTCCTGGGCCGTCGCGATTCTGGCATGGCTACACCTTC. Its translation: CAWGVPGPSRFWHGYTF.